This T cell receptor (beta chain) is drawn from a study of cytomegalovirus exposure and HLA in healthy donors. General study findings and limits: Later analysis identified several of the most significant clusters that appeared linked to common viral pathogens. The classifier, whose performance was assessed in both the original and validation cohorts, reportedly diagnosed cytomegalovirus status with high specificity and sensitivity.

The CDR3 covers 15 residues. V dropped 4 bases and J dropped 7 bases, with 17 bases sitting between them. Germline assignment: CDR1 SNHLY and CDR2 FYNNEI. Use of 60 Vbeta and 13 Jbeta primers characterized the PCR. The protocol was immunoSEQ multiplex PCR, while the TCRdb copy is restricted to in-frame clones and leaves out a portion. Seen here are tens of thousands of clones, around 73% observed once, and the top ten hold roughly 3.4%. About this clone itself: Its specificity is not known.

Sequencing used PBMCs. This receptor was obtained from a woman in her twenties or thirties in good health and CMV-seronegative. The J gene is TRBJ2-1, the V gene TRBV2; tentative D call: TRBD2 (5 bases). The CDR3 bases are TGTGCCAGCAGTGTTGCGGGCCACCCGGGTAATGAGCAGTTCTTC. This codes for CASSVAGHPGNEQFF.